What follows describes a single TCR beta chain. Its target is unknown. Germline CDR1 is MNHNY and CDR2 is SVGAGI (reference sequence). V lost 6 bases, J lost 0 bases, and 8 bases lay in between. The CDR3 length is 14 residues. The sample originates from a study of shared clonotypes between healthy human individuals. At the deep level, the assay was run. The method was immunoSEQ multiplex PCR; TCRdb's version includes in-frame clones alone and lacks a portion of them. The sample holds more than 850,000 clones, around three quarters seen once. The study, taken as a whole, reports: Incompleteness in sorted-subset sequencing, despite large depth, was shown by rarefaction. The study sampled only blood, and tissue repertoires likely differ. It was the non-shared clonotypes that had lower generation probabilities than clonotypes shared by all four donors.

The V and J genes are TRBV6-6 and TRBJ1-4; D gene ambiguous. Sequencing used memory CD4+ T cells from PBMCs. The subset here: CD45RA-negative fraction. This TCR was recovered from a man in his late teens or twenties in good health. Some clones in this sample may be carry-over from other donors' samples. The chain's CDR3 is CASSGRATNEKLFF. The DNA of the CDR3 is TGTGCCAGCAGCGGGCGTGCAACTAATGAAAAACTGTTTTTT.